Below are 27 T cell receptor beta chains sequenced from a single sample in a study of PD-L1 blockade in urothelial cancer. Generated by immunoSEQ multiplex PCR, the TCRdb table keeps only in-frame clones and is missing some. The table shows some 120,000 clones, with approximately 90% occurring only once. Time point here: peripheral blood 6 weeks after treatment start. The starting material was PBMCs, obtained around atezolizumab (anti-PD-L1) treatment. The receptors stem from a man between 60 and 70 years old with urothelial cancer.

The chain uses TRBV5-1 and TRBJ2-5, with 8 bases that match TRBD1. This CDR3 is built from 15 residues. The germline V gene has CDR1 SGHRS and CDR2 YFSETQ. The junction had 6 bases not matched to a gene; V was cut back by 0 bases and J by 5 bases. In nucleotides, the CDR3 is TGCGCCAGCAGCTTGGGGCAGGGGGCGTCGGAGACCCAGTACTTC. Amino acid sequence: CASSLGQGASETQYF.

The rearrangement uses TRBV7-2 and TRBJ2-7, with D tentatively TRBD1 (6 bases). The CDR3 is 14 residues long. Trimming took 10 bases from V and 0 from J, leaving 16 bases between them. Germline CDR1 is SGHTA and CDR2 is FQGNSA. This CDR3 reads CATSRQANSYEQYF. CDR3 nucleotide sequence: TGTGCCACCTCACGACAGGCCAACTCCTACGAGCAGTACTTC.

J is TRBJ2-1 and V is TRBV28; 9 bases align to TRBD2. V was pared by 6 bases and J by 6 bases, with 6 bases of the junction left unmatched. In germline, CDR1 is MDHEN, CDR2 SYDVKM. The CDR3 is 14 amino acids. The CDR3 DNA reads as TGTGCCAGCAGCTTTAGCGGGAGTGGCAATGAGCAGTTCTTC. Translating it yields CASSFSGSGNEQFF.

The CDR3 DNA is TGCGCCAGCAGCGTAGGACTAGCCGGCACCGGGGAGCTGTTTTTT. Encoded protein: CASSVGLAGTGELFF. The chain combines TRBV5-1 with TRBJ2-2; 8 bases are shared with TRBD2. The trim removed 4 bases at V and 4 bases at J, leaving 6 bases unmatched. Germline assignment: CDR1 SGHRS and CDR2 YFSETQ. The CDR3 is made up of 15 amino acids.

This chain links TRBV11-3 with TRBJ2-7; TRBD2 matches at 7 bases. CDR3 length: 18 amino acids. Germline V gives CDR1 SGHNT, CDR2 YENEEA. Germline trimming cut 2 bases from V and 0 bases from J; bases unmatched to any gene: 13. The CDR3 sequence is CASSLTSLGGDRSYEQYF. CDR3 in DNA: TGTGCCAGCAGCTTAACCTCCTTGGGAGGGGATCGCTCCTACGAGCAGTACTTC.

This clone was observed once. The rearrangement joins TRBV11-2 to TRBJ1-1; a weak D match, TRBD1 (5 bases). Per the germline V gene, CDR1 is SGHAT and CDR2 is FQNNGV. There are 16 residues in the CDR3. Trimming took off 2 bases at V and 1 base at J, with 14 bases between the two ends. The CDR3 reads CASSLQGRDGNTEAFF. In nucleotides, the CDR3 is TGTGCCAGCAGCTTACAAGGGCGGGACGGGAACACTGAAGCTTTCTTT.

The table lists this clone with a few counts. V and J are TRBV6-5 and TRBJ1-1; tentatively, D is TRBD1 (5 bases). The CDR3 contains 10 residues. V lost 8 bases, J lost 6 bases, and 7 bases lay in between. The germline CDR1 and CDR2 sequences are MNHEY and SVGAGI. In nucleotides, the CDR3 is TGTGCCAGCGGGGGGGCTGAAGCTTTCTTT. Its translation is CASGGAEAFF.

Comments on this clone: Other DNA sequences in this specimen translate into the identical CDR3. The rearrangement joins TRBV7-3 to TRBJ1-1; maybe TRBD1 (5 bases). The germline gives CDR1 SGHTA, CDR2 FQGTGA. This CDR3 spans 14 amino acids. V shed 0 bases and J shed 1 base, with 6 bases lying between them. This CDR3 is CASSLTGQNTEAFF. CDR3 coding DNA: TGTGCCAGCAGCTTAACCGGACAGAACACTGAAGCTTTCTTT.

J is TRBJ2-1 and V is TRBV5-1; TRBD2 agrees at 8 bases. The CDR3 has 15 amino acids. The germline V gene encodes CDR1 SGHRS and CDR2 YFSETQ. V shed 0 bases and J 9 bases; nucleotides not matched to a gene: 8. In nucleotides, the CDR3 is TGCGCCAGCAGCTTGGAGGCGGGAGGTATCGGTGAGCAGTTCTTC. Its protein product is CASSLEAGGIGEQFF.

The chain links TRBV7-2 to TRBJ2-3; TRBD2 agrees at 8 bases. This CDR3 contains 16 residues. V lost 1 base to trimming and J lost 4 bases; unmatched junction nucleotides: 7. In germline, CDR1 is SGHTA, CDR2 FQGNSA. In DNA form, the CDR3 reads TGTGCCAGCAGCTTAGGTAGCGGGGTCAGGGCAGATACGCAGTATTTT. It is translated as CASSLGSGVRADTQYF.

This chain links TRBV5-4 with TRBJ2-3; 10 nucleotides match TRBD2. The CDR3 spans 19 residues. Looked up from germline, CDR1 is SGHNT and CDR2 is YYREEE (reference sequence). The trim removed 4 bases at V and 3 bases at J, leaving 17 bases unmatched. DNA for the CDR3: TGTGCCAGCAGCCTCGATAAGGGCCAAGCGGGGGGGATTACAGATACGCAGTATTTT. Translated, it gives CASSLDKGQAGGITDTQYF.

The chain combines TRBV7-9 with TRBJ1-5; TRBD1 might be the D (6 bases). Germline lookup yields CDR1 SEHNR and CDR2 FQNEAQ (reference sequence). Trimming pared 5 bases from V and 3 bases from J, leaving 17 bases between. The CDR3 is 16 amino acids. The CDR3 DNA reads TGTGCCAGCAGCCGAGGGGGGGGCGAGTTCAATCAGCCCCAGCATTTT. Translating it yields CASSRGGGEFNQPQHF.

This chain joins TRBV11-3 and TRBJ2-5; weak D call: TRBD1 (5 bases). This CDR3 has 17 residues. CDR1 and CDR2 from the germline V gene are SGHNT and YENEEA. Trimming pared 1 base from V and 1 base from J, leaving 16 bases between. CDR3 coding DNA: TGTGCCAGCAGCTTAGGCCGACAGAACCCGGGCCAAGAGACCCAGTACTTC. Protein sequence: CASSLGRQNPGQETQYF.

The rearrangement joins TRBV5-8 to TRBJ1-5; D gene ambiguous. CDR1 and CDR2 (germline): SGHTS, YDEGEE. The CDR3 runs 14 residues. Trimming left V 1 base short and J 3 bases short, with 8 bases between. The CDR3 loop reads CASSLLENNQPQHF. Here the CDR3 DNA reads TGTGCCAGCAGCTTGCTAGAAAACAATCAGCCCCAGCATTTT.

The chain uses TRBV5-5 and TRBJ1-5; the D is unclear. Germline V gene data show CDR1 as SGHKS and CDR2 as YYEKEE (reference sequence). CDR3 length: 13 residues. Trimming took off 2 bases at V and 3 bases at J, with 6 bases between the two ends. The CDR3 DNA follows: TGTGCCAGCAGCTTAACAGTCAATCAGCCCCAGCATTTT. As protein: CASSLTVNQPQHF.

V usage is TRBV7-9 and J usage is TRBJ2-1; D remains unclear. The CDR3 length is 12 residues. The V gene lost 5 bases and the J gene lost 8 bases, with 10 bases spanning the gap. The germline V gene has CDR1 SEHNR and CDR2 FQNEAQ (reference sequence). The CDR3 DNA sequence: TGTGCCAGCAGCCCGAGAATCGATGAGCAGTTCTTC. Translation gives CASSPRIDEQFF.

The chain uses TRBV6-6 and TRBJ2-1, with 8 bases aligning to TRBD2. The ends lost 5 bases at V and 7 bases at J; junction bases unmatched: 7. Germline CDR1 reads MNHNY; CDR2 reads SVGAGI (reference sequence). The CDR3 length is 14 residues. In DNA form, the CDR3 reads TGTGCCAGCAGTGCTCCCAGACTAGCGAATGAGCAGTTCTTC. Protein: CASSAPRLANEQFF.

The genes are TRBV11-3 and TRBJ1-1, with D perhaps matching TRBD1 (6 bases). Germline V lookup: CDR1 SGHNT, CDR2 YENEEA. Trimming took 6 bases from V and 5 from J, leaving 19 bases between them. The CDR3 runs 15 residues. In DNA form, the CDR3 reads TGTGCCAGCAGTTATGGGAGGGGACATCAAACTGAAGCTTTCTTT. Translating gives CASSYGRGHQTEAFF.

The chain links TRBV4-2 to TRBJ2-7; the match to TRBD1 covers 8 bases. CDR1 and CDR2 (germline): LGHNA, YNFKEQ. This CDR3 is 16 amino acids long. Germline trimming cut 0 bases from V and 5 bases from J; bases unmatched to any gene: 9. The CDR3 nucleotides read TGTGCCAGCAGCCAAGAACCCCGGGACAGGAGGGACGAGCAGTACTTC. This encodes CASSQEPRDRRDEQYF.

The chain is built from TRBV4-3 and TRBJ2-7; TRBD2 aligns across 11 bases. The CDR3 runs to 18 residues. Germline V gene lookup returns CDR1 LGHNA and CDR2 YSLEER. The V segment lost 2 bases and the J segment 2 bases; nucleotides outside the gene matches: 11. CDR3 in DNA: TGCGCCAGCAGCCAATCCCGGCTAGCGGGGGGCCAGGCCTACGAGCAGTACTTC. As protein: CASSQSRLAGGQAYEQYF.

This rearrangement joins TRBV5-1 to TRBJ2-5; maybe TRBD2 (6 bases). The germline V gene has CDR1 SGHRS and CDR2 YFSETQ. The CDR3 runs 14 residues. V lost 2 bases and J lost 4, with 12 bases in between. The CDR3 reads CASSLRVAAETQYF. For the CDR3, the DNA is TGCGCCAGCAGCTTAAGAGTAGCGGCAGAGACCCAGTACTTC.

The rearrangement joins TRBV2 to TRBJ2-5; tentatively, D is TRBD1 (6 bases). Trimming cost V 10 bases and J 4 bases, with 22 bases left between them. Germline lookup yields CDR1 SNHLY and CDR2 FYNNEI. The CDR3 runs 15 residues. The CDR3 DNA reads as TGTGCCACCACAAATACAGGGCAATCGGGAGAGACCCAGTACTTC. Protein: CATTNTGQSGETQYF.

The chain combines TRBV5-1 with TRBJ2-3, with 14 bases matching TRBD2. Per germline, CDR1 SGHRS and CDR2 YFSETQ. Trimming cost V 4 bases and J 0 bases; bases outside gene matches: 4. The CDR3 is 17 residues long. The CDR3: CASSRRLAGGSTDTQYF. The CDR3 DNA follows: TGCGCCAGCAGCAGGAGACTAGCGGGAGGGAGCACAGATACGCAGTATTTT.

This clone was detected once. The gene calls are TRBV5-1 and TRBJ2-7; 7 bases map to TRBD1. The CDR3 has 14 residues. Germline loops: CDR1 SGHRS, CDR2 YFSETQ. V trimming: 4 bases; J trimming: 6 bases; junction bases outside the gene matches: 10. The CDR3 loop is CASSPNYRGREQYF. The CDR3 nucleotides are TGCGCCAGCAGCCCCAACTACAGGGGCCGCGAGCAGTACTTC.

This chain uses TRBV4-1 with TRBJ2-5, with 14 bases fitting TRBD2. CDR3 length: 17 residues. V was clipped by 5 bases and J by 7 bases; unmatched bases: 12. Germline V gene data show CDR1 as MGHRA and CDR2 as YSYEKL. CDR3 residues: CASSSGLAGVVGGTQYF. CDR3 DNA: TGCGCCAGCAGCTCGGGACTAGCGGGAGTGGTGGGTGGGACCCAGTACTTC.

The chain carries TRBV7-3 and TRBJ2-1, with TRBD1 matching over 8 bases. This CDR3 is built from 15 residues. The V gene's germline CDR1 is SGHTA and CDR2 FQGTGA. After removal of 2 bases from V and 1 base from J, the junction contained 1 base not matched to a gene. CDR3 in DNA: TGTGCCAGCAGCTTACAGGGGGCATCCTACAATGAGCAGTTCTTC. It encodes CASSLQGASYNEQFF. Looking up the rest from reference TRBV7-3 and TRBJ2-1 gives the full variable domain: GAGVSQTPSNKVTEKGKYVELRCDPISGHTALYWYRQSLGQGPEFLIYFQGTGAADDSGLPNDRFFAVRPEGSVSTLKIQRTERGDSAVYLCASSLQGASYNEQFFGPGTRLTVL.

The genes are TRBV28 and TRBJ1-5, with D unresolved. V gave up 6 bases and J gave up 3 bases, with 18 bases separating them. The CDR3 spans 16 residues. CDR1 is MDHEN and CDR2 is SYDVKM in the germline V gene. The CDR3 loop is CASSLPSTGYNQPQHF. The CDR3 DNA is TGTGCCAGCAGCCTTCCCTCAACGGGGTACAATCAGCCCCAGCATTTT.